This is a list of T cell receptor beta chains from one sample in a study of OX40 agonist ivuxolimab in advanced cancers. TCRdb's copy holds only in-frame clones and misses some; the assay was immunoSEQ multiplex PCR. The sample comprises over 55,000 clones, more than 75% of which are singletons, and 8.2% rests with the top ten. Source: CD4+ or CD8+ T cells sorted from blood, taken in a trial of the OX40 agonist ivuxolimab. The receptors originated from an adult with an advanced solid tumor such as melanoma, head and neck, liver or kidney cancer. Each CDR3 is given with its conserved first and last residue. Fields, in order: D gene, clone size, J gene, CDR3 length, V gene, CDR3 protein, CDR3 DNA. A D gene is named only where the DNA matches it firmly. Part of the rows lack a size; the others show once, few, many or a class for expanded clones.

NA	NA	TRBJ1-4	14	TRBV19	CASSIRRVDEKLFF	TGTGCCAGTAGTATTCGCCGGGTAGACGAAAAACTGTTTTTT
NA	NA	TRBJ2-7	14	TRBV10-3	CASGGGLNEAEQYF	TGTGCCTCAGGCGGCGGGTTGAATGAGGCCGAGCAGTACTTC
NA	NA	TRBJ2-7	11	TRBV30	CASGRGEEQYF	TGTGCCTCGGGTAGGGGGGAGGAGCAGTACTTC
NA	NA	TRBJ1-4	12	TRBV6-6	CASTATNEKLFF	TGTGCCAGCACGGCGACTAATGAAAAACTGTTTTTT
NA	NA	TRBJ1-1	13	TRBV5-1	CASSSNLNTEAFF	TGCGCCAGCAGCTCTAACTTGAACACTGAAGCTTTCTTT
NA	NA	TRBJ2-6	15	TRBV5-1	CASSAGQSGANVLTF	TGCGCCAGCAGCGCAGGACAATCCGGGGCCAACGTCCTGACTTTC
TRBD1	once	TRBJ1-1	16	TRBV9	CASSVPGQGAGPEAFF	TGTGCCAGCAGCGTACCGGGACAGGGGGCAGGACCTGAAGCTTTCTTT
NA	NA	TRBJ2-7	15	TRBV6-1	CASSEDRGYYGEQYF	TGTGCCAGCAGTGAAGACCGGGGCTATTACGGAGAGCAGTACTTC
TRBD1	NA	TRBJ1-5	16	TRBV2	CASSERSGGSNQPQHF	TGTGCCAGCAGTGAAAGGTCAGGGGGTAGCAATCAGCCCCAGCATTTT
NA	NA	TRBJ2-1	12	TRBV19	CASSIGVGEQFF	TGTGCCAGTAGTATAGGGGTCGGGGAGCAGTTCTTC
TRBD1	NA	TRBJ2-4	15	TRBV5-4	CASSSGQGAKNIQYF	TGTGCCAGCAGCAGTGGACAGGGGGCCAAAAACATTCAGTACTTC
NA	NA	TRBJ1-1	15	TRBV4-2	CASSQAGTSGTEAFF	TGTGCCAGCAGCCAAGCCGGGACTTCGGGCACTGAAGCTTTCTTT
NA	NA	TRBJ1-2	12	TRBV2	CASSAGNYGYTF	TGTGCCAGCAGTGCGGGGAACTATGGCTACACCTTC
TRBD1	few	TRBJ1-1	14	TRBV5-1	CASSSRTGGTEAFF	TGCGCCAGCAGCTCTCGGACAGGGGGGACTGAAGCTTTCTTT
TRBD1	NA	TRBJ1-5	19	TRBV19	CASTGGLGTGDRGNQPQHF	TGTGCCAGTACCGGGGGGCTCGGGACAGGGGACCGGGGCAATCAGCCCCAGCATTTT
NA	NA	TRBJ2-7	15	TRBV19	CASSISSRDTYEQYF	TGTGCCAGTAGTATATCATCTAGGGACACCTACGAGCAGTACTTC
TRBD1	NA	TRBJ2-3	17	TRBV5-5	CASSRRQGEPSTDTQYF	TGTGCCAGCAGCCGGAGACAGGGGGAACCTAGCACAGATACGCAGTATTTT
NA	NA	TRBJ2-1	16	TRBV6-4	CASSDSGGQGDNEQFF	TGTGCCAGCAGTGACTCCGGAGGGCAGGGCGACAATGAGCAGTTCTTC
NA	NA	TRBJ2-5	14	TRBV13	CASSLAPGEETQYF	TGTGCCAGCAGCTTAGCCCCGGGGGAAGAGACCCAGTACTTC
TRBD2	NA	TRBJ2-3	15	TRBV7-2	CASSLFQGGTDTQYF	TGTGCCAGCAGCTTATTTCAGGGAGGGACAGATACGCAGTATTTT
NA	NA	TRBJ2-1	12	TRBV11-2	CASSRDRNEQFF	TGTGCCAGCAGCAGGGATCGTAATGAGCAGTTCTTC
NA	NA	TRBJ2-7	12	TRBV7-9	CASSFVDYEQYF	TGTGCCAGCAGCTTCGTGGACTACGAGCAGTACTTC
NA	NA	TRBJ2-5	15	TRBV19	CASSIAYRVQETQYF	TGTGCCAGTAGTATAGCCTACAGGGTTCAGGAGACCCAGTACTTC
TRBD2	NA	TRBJ2-5	14	TRBV13	CASSDRGGQETQYF	TGTGCCAGCAGCGACCGGGGGGGGCAAGAGACCCAGTACTTC
NA	few	TRBJ2-2	16	TRBV10-2	CASSPDRRLNTGELFF	TGCGCCAGCAGTCCCGACAGAAGGTTGAACACCGGGGAGCTGTTTTTT
TRBD1	NA	TRBJ1-5	14	TRBV30	CAWKRKGANQPQHF	TGTGCCTGGAAGCGAAAGGGGGCGAATCAGCCCCAGCATTTT
TRBD1	NA	TRBJ1-1	14	TRBV5-1	CASSWDRTNTEAFF	TGCGCCAGCAGCTGGGACAGAACAAACACTGAAGCTTTCTTT
NA	NA	TRBJ2-2	15	TRBV7-2	CASSFTGSNTGELFF	TGTGCCAGCAGCTTTACAGGATCCAACACCGGGGAGCTGTTTTTT
NA	NA	TRBJ1-2	14	TRBV15	CATSRDRDGVGYTF	TGTGCCACCAGCAGAGATCGTGACGGGGTAGGCTACACCTTC
TRBD1	NA	TRBJ1-2	15	TRBV30	CAWSEAGGGGYGYTF	TGTGCCTGGAGTGAGGCAGGGGGCGGTGGCTATGGCTACACCTTC
TRBD1	NA	TRBJ1-3	13	TRBV6-5	CASRDRAGNTIYF	TGTGCCAGCCGAGACAGGGCTGGAAACACCATATATTTT
TRBD1	few	TRBJ1-6	14	TRBV7-3	CASSRQGQGSPLHF	TGTGCCAGCAGCCGACAGGGCCAGGGCTCACCCCTCCACTTT
NA	NA	TRBJ2-1	14	TRBV5-1	CASSPPPEYNEQFF	TGCGCCAGCAGCCCCCCACCAGAATACAATGAGCAGTTCTTC
NA	NA	TRBJ1-3	14	TRBV19	CASSTGEAGNTIYF	TGTGCCAGTAGTACAGGGGAGGCTGGAAACACCATATATTTT
NA	NA	TRBJ2-1	16	TRBV30	CAWSPIIMSSYNEQFF	TGTGCCTGGAGTCCTATAATTATGAGCTCCTACAATGAGCAGTTCTTC
NA	NA	TRBJ1-2	15	TRBV2	CASSDGRDGNYGYTF	TGTGCCAGCAGTGATGGGCGGGATGGTAACTATGGCTACACCTTC
NA	NA	TRBJ2-7	14	TRBV27	CASSLTRETSEQYF	TGTGCCAGCAGTTTGACCAGGGAAACGAGCGAGCAGTACTTC
NA	NA	TRBJ1-1	18	TRBV5-1	CASSLRPWGQGMNTEAFF	TGCGCCAGCAGCTTGCGCCCTTGGGGCCAGGGAATGAACACTGAAGCTTTCTTT